These T cell receptor beta chains were read from a single sample in a study of T cells in Graves' hyperthyroidism and ophthalmopathy. A single record per CDR3 protein comes from TCRdb applying MiXCR to the multiplex PCR reads. The table records roughly 840,000 distinct CDR3 sequences, 38% of them present only once. Sequenced input: blood. The receptors originated from a man between 18 and 35 years old with Graves' hyperthyroidism. CDR3s include the opening cysteine and the closing phenylalanine or tryptophan. D genes are given only for firm matches. A clone size is listed for some rows: how often the clone was seen (once, few, many), or a class if it is expanded.

V,J,D,size,length,DNA,CDR3
TRBV4-1,TRBJ1-1,TRBD1,.,17,TGCGCCAGCAGCCAAGAGAGCCGGCAGGGGGCGAGCACTGAAGCTTTCTTT,CASSQESRQGASTEAFF
TRBV7-3,TRBJ2-2,.,few,14,TGTGCCAGCAGTCCCTTCGGGGGCCCCGGGGAGCTGTTTTTT,CASSPFGGPGELFF
TRBV5-6,TRBJ1-1,.,few,15,TGTGCCAGCAGCGCGAGAGGGGGACGGAACACTGAAGCTTTCTTT,CASSARGGRNTEAFF
TRBV5-5,TRBJ2-7,TRBD1,.,14,TGTGCCAGCAGCGCGACAGGGTTGACGGGAGAGCAGTACTTC,CASSATGLTGEQYF
TRBV7-6,TRBJ2-5,.,once,14,TGTGCCAGCAGCCCTGAGGCAGGCAATCAGCCCCAGTACTTC,CASSPEAGNQPQYF
TRBV29-1,TRBJ1-4,TRBD1,many,13,TGCAGCGCTCGACAGGGGTCTTATGAAAAACTGTTTTTT,CSARQGSYEKLFF
TRBV7-9,TRBJ1-2,.,few,15,TGTGCCAGCAGCTTAGGGGCAGGGGCTAACTATGGCTACACCTTC,CASSLGAGANYGYTF
TRBV20-1,TRBJ2-5,.,.,12,TGCAGTGCTAGAGGGCCTCAAAAGACCCAGTACTTC,CSARGPQKTQYF
TRBV29-1,TRBJ2-6,.,.,12,TGCAGCGTTCAGGACAGGGCCAACGTCCTGACTTTC,CSVQDRANVLTF
TRBV29-1,TRBJ1-3,.,many,12,TGCAGCGTTGATGGCGGGGGAAACACCATATATTTT,CSVDGGGNTIYF
TRBV29-1,TRBJ1-2,.,many,13,TGCAGCTCCCGGAGTACAGGGAAATATGGCTACACCTTC,CSSRSTGKYGYTF
TRBV7-9,TRBJ1-4,.,many,14,TGTGCCAGCAGCTTACAGGGGCCGTGGGAAAAACTGTTTTTT,CASSLQGPWEKLFF
TRBV7-6,TRBJ1-3,.,.,15,TGTGCCAGCAGCTTAAGAGGGAAGAATGGAAACACCATATATTTT,CASSLRGKNGNTIYF
TRBV5-1,TRBJ2-7,TRBD1,few,14,TGCGCCAGCAGCTCGGGACAGGCAAGCGACGAGCAGTACTTC,CASSSGQASDEQYF
TRBV25-1,TRBJ2-2,.,.,15,TGTGCCAGCAGCTTGAAGACTGAGGGATCCGGGGAGCTGTTTTTT,CASSLKTEGSGELFF
TRBV6-1,TRBJ1-1,.,.,13,TGTGCCAGCAGTGGGATTGAGCACACTGAAGCTTTCTTT,CASSGIEHTEAFF
TRBV4-1,TRBJ2-5,TRBD1,.,15,TGCGCCAGCAGCCAAGATGGGGCAGGGGGAGAGACCCAGTACTTC,CASSQDGAGGETQYF
TRBV19,TRBJ2-7,TRBD1,.,17,TGTGCCAGTAGTATCAAGGTGGGACAGGGGGGGAGCTACGAGCAGTACTTC,CASSIKVGQGGSYEQYF
TRBV5-1,TRBJ1-1,.,.,11,TGCGCCAGCAGAAAAAACACTGAAGCTTTCTTT,CASRKNTEAFF
TRBV7-9,TRBJ2-2,TRBD2,.,16,TGTGCCAGCAGCACGCCGGGACTAGTGGGTACCGGGGAGCTGTTTTTT,CASSTPGLVGTGELFF
TRBV27,TRBJ2-5,.,.,13,TGTGCCAGCGCAAGGAGGGGTGAAGAGACCCAGTACTTC,CASARRGEETQYF
TRBV29-1,TRBJ1-1,TRBD1,many,11,TGCAGCGTTCTGAGACAGGGTGAAGCTTTCTTT,CSVLRQGEAFF
TRBV19,TRBJ2-7,TRBD1,many,14,TGTGCCAGCAGTCCGGGACAGGGAGCCTACGAGCAGTACTTC,CASSPGQGAYEQYF
TRBV2,TRBJ2-6,TRBD2,.,18,TGTGTCTCAGCTCCCCCTCTAGCGGGGGACTCTGGGGCCAACGTCCTGACTTTC,CVSAPPLAGDSGANVLTF
TRBV7-2,TRBJ2-7,TRBD2,few,15,TGTGCCAGCAGCTCTAGCGGGTGGAACTCCTACGAGCAGTACTTC,CASSSSGWNSYEQYF
TRBV20-1,TRBJ1-5,.,.,13,TGCAGTGCTAGGACAGCGATAAATCAGCCCCAGCATTTT,CSARTAINQPQHF
TRBV6-6,TRBJ1-5,.,.,12,TGTGCCAGCACCCAGGGGTGGCAGCCCCAGCATTTT,CASTQGWQPQHF
TRBV29-1,TRBJ1-2,TRBD1,.,14,TGCAGCGTTGACGCCGGACAGGTGGGCTATGGCTACACCTTC,CSVDAGQVGYGYTF
TRBV6-5,TRBJ1-5,TRBD1,few,16,TGTGCCAGCAGTTCCCTCGGTGACAGGGGCAATCAGCCCCAGCATTTT,CASSSLGDRGNQPQHF
TRBV7-3,TRBJ2-5,TRBD2,.,14,TGTGCCAGCACCGCGGGACTATCCCAAGAGACCCAGTACTTC,CASTAGLSQETQYF
TRBV7-9,TRBJ1-2,.,few,13,TGTGCCAGCAGCTTATGGGCAGGGGAAGGCTACACCTTC,CASSLWAGEGYTF
TRBV15,TRBJ2-5,.,few,15,TGTGCCACCAGCTGGGGGTGGGGGGGGGCCGAGACCCAGTACTTC,CATSWGWGGAETQYF
TRBV15,TRBJ2-5,.,many,13,TGTGCCACCAGCCCCGACCTCCGGGAGACCCAGTACTTC,CATSPDLRETQYF
TRBV7-9,TRBJ2-7,.,few,14,TGTGCCAGCAGCGCCCGAGGCCAGCATTACGAGCAGTACTTC,CASSARGQHYEQYF
TRBV6-5,TRBJ1-6,TRBD1,many,14,TGTGCCAGCAGTACAGGGGGGCGTCGGTCACCCCTCCACTTT,CASSTGGRRSPLHF
TRBV7-2,TRBJ2-7,TRBD1,few,15,TGTGCCAGCAGCCGGACCGGGACAGGGATCGACGAGCAGTACTTC,CASSRTGTGIDEQYF